The 21 T cell receptor beta chains listed next were all sequenced from one sample in a study of T cell responses to AZD1222 COVID-19 vaccine. The protocol was immunoSEQ multiplex PCR, while the TCRdb copy is restricted to in-frame clones and leaves out a portion. The sample lists approximately 150,000 clones, about 82% occurring once. The sequencing here drew on peripheral blood, taken 28 days after the second AZD1222 dose. These receptors were obtained from an adult who received the AZD1222 COVID-19 vaccine.

The CDR3 reads CASSLNRPNEKLFF. The DNA of the CDR3 is TGTGCCAGCAGCCTAAACCGCCCTAATGAAAAACTGTTTTTT. This chain uses TRBV7-2 with TRBJ1-4; D ambiguous. With 5 bases removed from V and 3 bases from J, the gap between germline ends came to 10 bases. Germline assignment: CDR1 SGHTA and CDR2 FQGNSA. The CDR3 spans 14 residues. Full variable domain (missing parts from reference TRBV7-2 and TRBJ1-4): GAGVSQSPSNKVTEKGKDVELRCDPISGHTALYWYRQSLGQGLEFLIYFQGNSAPDKSGLPSDRFSAERTGGSVSTLTIQRTQQEDSAVYLCASSLNRPNEKLFFGSGTQLSVL.

V is TRBV27 and J is TRBJ1-2; the D gene is possibly TRBD1 (6 bases). There are 16 residues in the CDR3. CDR1 is MNHEY, CDR2 SMNVEV, per germline (reference sequence). V dropped 5 bases and J dropped 0 bases, with 16 bases sitting between them. This CDR3 reads CASSPLQGSTNYGYTF. CDR3 sequence (DNA): TGTGCCAGCAGTCCTTTACAGGGTTCTACTAACTATGGCTACACCTTC.

V usage is TRBV11-3 and J usage is TRBJ2-2, with 14 positions matching TRBD2. The CDR3 runs 17 residues. CDR1 and CDR2 (germline): SGHNT, YENEEA. Trimming at V came to 5 bases and at J to 1 base, leaving 3 bases not matched to a gene. The CDR3 protein is CASSGLAGGKNTGELFF. CDR3 DNA: TGTGCCAGCAGCGGACTAGCGGGGGGCAAGAACACCGGGGAGCTGTTTTTT.

This rearrangement joins TRBV28 to TRBJ1-2; TRBD1 agrees at 7 bases. CDR3 length equals 13 residues. V was clipped by 7 bases and J by 13 bases; unmatched bases: 15. Germline V gene data show CDR1 as MDHEN and CDR2 as SYDVKM. The CDR3 bases are TGTGCCAGCACACGAGGGGACAGCTATTTGTGCACCTTC. It encodes CASTRGDSYLCTF.

The sample holds one count of this clone. The chain uses TRBV11-3 and TRBJ2-3; 8 nucleotides match TRBD2. V was clipped by 1 base and J by 5 bases; unmatched bases: 8. This CDR3 has 16 residues. Germline V gene data show CDR1 as SGHNT and CDR2 as YENEEA. The CDR3 bases are TGTGCCAGCAGCTTAGGGCTGACTAGCGCCAGAGATACGCAGTATTTT. This codes for CASSLGLTSARDTQYF.

This clone is a singleton in its sample. V and J are TRBV24-1 and TRBJ2-2, with 7 bases fitting TRBD2. The V gene's germline CDR1 is KGHDR and CDR2 SFDVKD. V gave up 4 bases and J gave up 6 bases; unmatched junction bases: 7. The CDR3 contains 15 residues. The CDR3: CATSDPGGVAGELFF. CDR3 in DNA: TGTGCCACCAGTGACCCTGGGGGGGTGGCCGGGGAGCTGTTTTTT.

The CDR3 region is CSGVSSGYGYTF. The CDR3, as DNA: TGCAGCGGAGTGAGTTCAGGCTATGGCTACACCTTC. The chain uses TRBV29-1 and TRBJ1-2; D unresolved. CDR1 and CDR2 (germline): SQVTM, ANQGSEA. The CDR3 runs to 12 residues. Trimming pared 7 bases from V and 4 bases from J, leaving 13 bases between.

The chain has TRBV2 and TRBJ2-5; TRBD1 agrees at 8 bases. V lost 3 bases to trimming and J lost 5 bases; unmatched junction nucleotides: 2. The length of the CDR3 is 13 residues. CDR1 and CDR2 (germline): SNHLY, FYNNEI. CDR3 loop: CASSDRDRETQYF. CDR3 DNA: TGTGCCAGCAGTGACAGGGACAGGGAGACCCAGTACTTC.

Only one count was recorded for this clone. The rearrangement links TRBV30 to TRBJ2-5; D is unclear. The length of the CDR3 is 13 residues. V was cut by 0 bases and J by 1 base, with 6 bases left in between. CDR1 and CDR2 (germline): GTSNPN, SVGIG (reference sequence). CDR3: CAWSVAAQETQYF. CDR3 bases: TGTGCCTGGAGTGTGGCAGCCCAAGAGACCCAGTACTTC.

The chain joins TRBV9 to TRBJ2-7; TRBD2 might be the D (5 bases). The CDR3 loop spans 15 amino acids. Germline CDR1 reads SGDLS; CDR2 reads YYNGEE. The V and J ends lost 0 bases and 3 bases respectively, with 13 bases between them. Written as DNA, the CDR3 is TGTGCCAGCAGCGTAGATGGGTCGGGGATCTACGAGCAGTACTTC. Translated: CASSVDGSGIYEQYF.

The chain combines TRBV11-2 with TRBJ2-5; 8 bases are shared with TRBD1. J gave up 5 bases and V 4 bases, and 9 bases lay outside the gene matches. The CDR3 sequence is 15 residues long. The germline gives CDR1 SGHAT, CDR2 FQNNGV. CDR3: CASSSQGAPGETQYF. CDR3 nucleotides: TGTGCCAGCAGCTCTCAGGGGGCGCCGGGGGAGACCCAGTACTTC.

The chain uses TRBV15 and TRBJ1-3; perhaps TRBD1 as D (6 bases). The CDR3 is made up of 13 amino acids. The V and J ends lost 6 bases and 3 bases respectively, with 9 bases between them. Germline CDR1 and CDR2: LNHNV and YYDKDF (reference sequence). The CDR3 DNA is TGTGCCACCAGGGGGGCGAATGGAAACACCATATATTTT. It codes for CATRGANGNTIYF.

The genes are TRBV27 and TRBJ2-1, with a possible D match to TRBD2 (6 bases). CDR1 and CDR2 (germline): MNHEY, SMNVEV (reference sequence). With 2 bases removed from V and 0 bases from J, the gap between germline ends came to 14 bases. The CDR3 loop spans 17 amino acids. CDR3 nucleotide sequence: TGTGCCAGCAGTTTACTTTTGTCCGGGAGCTCCTACAATGAGCAGTTCTTC. Translating it yields CASSLLLSGSSYNEQFF.

This clone was seen just once. The chain has TRBV18 and TRBJ2-7, with 7 bases aligning to TRBD1. The CDR3 spans 15 residues. Germline V gene lookup returns CDR1 KGHSH and CDR2 LQKENI. J lost 0 bases, V lost 6 bases, and 8 bases had no gene match. The CDR3 nucleotides read TGTGCCAGCTCGTCCGGGACAGAAAGCTCCTACGAGCAGTACTTC. The encoded protein is CASSSGTESSYEQYF.

The V and J genes are TRBV2 and TRBJ1-1; 11 bases line up with TRBD1. This CDR3 spans 13 amino acids. Germline-derived CDR1 and CDR2 are SNHLY and FYNNEI. J was trimmed by 12 bases and V by 3 bases; bases with no gene match: 6. CDR3 in amino acids: CASSDIGTGGPFF. Here the CDR3 DNA reads TGTGCCAGCAGTGATATCGGGACAGGGGGGCCTTTCTTT.

The V and J genes are TRBV28 and TRBJ1-3; 8 bases line up with TRBD1. The V gene's germline CDR1 is MDHEN and CDR2 SYDVKM. V was clipped by 6 bases and J by 6 bases; unmatched bases: 7. The CDR3 is 14 amino acids. The CDR3 region has the DNA TGTGCCAGCAGCCAGACAGGGGAGTTAAACACCATATATTTT. Translated, it gives CASSQTGELNTIYF.

V is TRBV9 and J is TRBJ2-3; D call uncertain. Trimming cost V 4 bases and J 0 bases, with 9 bases left between them. The CDR3 spans 14 residues. Germline values: CDR1 SGDLS, CDR2 YYNGEE. The CDR3 region is CASSRLTSTDTQYF. The DNA of the CDR3 is TGTGCCAGCAGCAGACTTACTAGCACAGATACGCAGTATTTT.

The rearrangement joins TRBV4-1 to TRBJ2-6; D not resolved. The germline CDR1 and CDR2 sequences are MGHRA and YSYEKL. The CDR3 has 18 residues. V was shortened by 4 bases and J by 0 bases, with 16 bases between the two germline ends. In DNA form, the CDR3 reads TGCGCCAGCAGCCGCATACGTCTTGATCCCTCTGGGGCCAACGTCCTGACTTTC. Its protein is CASSRIRLDPSGANVLTF.

The chain employs TRBV6-1 and TRBJ1-5; D is undetermined. This CDR3 has 12 amino acids. Germline assignment: CDR1 MNHNS and CDR2 SASEGT. Trimming cost V 2 bases and J 7 bases, with 6 bases left between them. The CDR3 sequence: CASSERHQPQHF. CDR3 bases: TGTGCCAGCAGTGAACGGCACCAGCCCCAGCATTTT.

The chain has TRBV10-3 and TRBJ1-4; TRBD1 matches 8 bases. Germline lookup yields CDR1 ENHRY and CDR2 SYGVKD. The CDR3 has 16 amino acids. V lost 2 bases to trimming and J lost 8 bases; unmatched junction nucleotides: 10. DNA for the CDR3: TGTGCCATCAGTGAGGGCTCAGGGGGCGTAAACGAAAAACTGTTTTTT. This codes for CAISEGSGGVNEKLFF.

This clone was recorded only once. This chain connects TRBV3-1 (or the pseudogene TRBV3-2) to TRBJ1-1; D remains unclear. Germline values: CDR1 LGHDT, CDR2 YNNKEL (reference sequence). This CDR3 spans 15 amino acids. The V end was cut by 0 bases, the J end by 4 bases, with 12 bases between. The CDR3 sequence is CASSQDAQVTTEAFF. The CDR3 DNA reads as TGTGCCAGCAGCCAAGATGCGCAGGTTACCACTGAAGCTTTCTTT.